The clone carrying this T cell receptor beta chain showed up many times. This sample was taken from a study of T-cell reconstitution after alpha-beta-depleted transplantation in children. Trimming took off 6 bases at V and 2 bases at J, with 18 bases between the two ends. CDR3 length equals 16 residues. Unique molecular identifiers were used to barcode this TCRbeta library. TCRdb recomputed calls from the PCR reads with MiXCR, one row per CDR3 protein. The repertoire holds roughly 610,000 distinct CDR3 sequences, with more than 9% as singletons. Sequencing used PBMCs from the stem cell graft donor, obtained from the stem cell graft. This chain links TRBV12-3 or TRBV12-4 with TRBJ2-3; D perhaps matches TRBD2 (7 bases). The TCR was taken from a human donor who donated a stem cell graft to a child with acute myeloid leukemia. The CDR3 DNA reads TGTGCCAGCAGCCGCGCGGCGGGGGACAACACAGATACGCAGTATTTT. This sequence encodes CASSRAAGDNTDTQYF.